This is a list of T cell receptor beta chains from one sample in a study of a mutant IDH1 vaccine in newly diagnosed glioma. Libraries were prepared by immunoSEQ multiplex PCR; TCRdb keeps only in-frame clonotypes and omits some of them. The sample carries about 55,000 clones, roughly 80% recorded once. Antigens of these TCRs are unknown. Specimen: PBMCs, collected from a glioma patient whose treatment included an IDH1 peptide vaccine. Receptor source: a man in his forties with glioma. Each CDR3 is given with its conserved first and last residue. Fields, in order: CDR3 DNA, CDR3 protein, J gene, V gene, clone size, D gene. A D gene is named only where the DNA matches it firmly. Clone size is given for some rows only: seen once, a few or many times, or a class if the clone is expanded.

cdr3_nt: TGTGCCAGCAGACAGACAGGGTTGAACACTGAAGCTTTCTTT
cdr3_aa: CASRQTGLNTEAFF
j_call: TRBJ1-1
v_call: TRBV27
clone_size: NA
d_call: TRBD1

cdr3_nt: TGTGCCACCAGCAGAGATGGGGTTAGATCAAGGGAGGAGCTGTTTTTT
cdr3_aa: CATSRDGVRSREELFF
j_call: TRBJ2-2
v_call: TRBV15
clone_size: NA
d_call: NA

cdr3_nt: TGTGCCAGCAGTTGGGGGGCCGTCAATGAGCAGTTCTTC
cdr3_aa: CASSWGAVNEQFF
j_call: TRBJ2-1
v_call: TRBV27
clone_size: NA
d_call: NA

cdr3_nt: TGTGCCAGCAGCGTAGATCCACAGTCGAACACTGAAGCTTTCTTT
cdr3_aa: CASSVDPQSNTEAFF
j_call: TRBJ1-1
v_call: TRBV9
clone_size: NA
d_call: NA

cdr3_nt: TGTGCCAGCAGCAAGATTGAGGGGGGCTACACCTTC
cdr3_aa: CASSKIEGGYTF
j_call: TRBJ1-2
v_call: TRBV5-4
clone_size: NA
d_call: NA

cdr3_nt: TGTGCCAGCAGTTACTCGCCGGGGACCTATGGCTACACCTTC
cdr3_aa: CASSYSPGTYGYTF
j_call: TRBJ1-2
v_call: TRBV6-5
clone_size: few
d_call: NA

cdr3_nt: TGTGCCAGCTCACCAGATACAGGGGGCTCACCCCTCCACTTT
cdr3_aa: CASSPDTGGSPLHF
j_call: TRBJ1-6
v_call: TRBV18
clone_size: NA
d_call: TRBD1

cdr3_nt: TGTGCCTGGAGCTCCCTGGCTGGGGTTGCCGAAACGCAGTATTTT
cdr3_aa: CAWSSLAGVAETQYF
j_call: TRBJ2-3
v_call: TRBV30
clone_size: NA
d_call: NA

cdr3_nt: TGCAGCGCAGCATCCGGGACAAGATCCGAAAAACTGTTTTTT
cdr3_aa: CSAASGTRSEKLFF
j_call: TRBJ1-4
v_call: TRBV29-1
clone_size: NA
d_call: NA

cdr3_nt: TGCGCCAGCAGCTTGGCCACAAGGCACTATGGCTACACCTTC
cdr3_aa: CASSLATRHYGYTF
j_call: TRBJ1-2
v_call: TRBV5-1
clone_size: NA
d_call: NA

cdr3_nt: TGTGCCAGCAGCCAAAGGGGGCAGTACGAGCAGTACTTC
cdr3_aa: CASSQRGQYEQYF
j_call: TRBJ2-7
v_call: TRBV4-2
clone_size: NA
d_call: TRBD1

cdr3_nt: TGTGCCAGTAGTCCTACCGGGGCGGAGAGAGGGGAGCTGTTTTTT
cdr3_aa: CASSPTGAERGELFF
j_call: TRBJ2-2
v_call: TRBV19
clone_size: once
d_call: NA

cdr3_nt: TGTGCCAGTAGTCTATCGGGACAGACTCAAGAGACCCAGTACTTC
cdr3_aa: CASSLSGQTQETQYF
j_call: TRBJ2-5
v_call: TRBV19
clone_size: NA
d_call: TRBD1

cdr3_nt: TGTGCCAGCAGCGACGGGACAGGGGAAGGGAATGAGCAGTTCTTC
cdr3_aa: CASSDGTGEGNEQFF
j_call: TRBJ2-1
v_call: TRBV13
clone_size: NA
d_call: TRBD1

cdr3_nt: TGTGCCAGCAGCTTTCAGGGGTCGGCGGAGACCCAGTACTTC
cdr3_aa: CASSFQGSAETQYF
j_call: TRBJ2-5
v_call: TRBV2
clone_size: once
d_call: NA

cdr3_nt: TGTGCCAGCAGTGCGGGACAGGTCCACCCAGATACGCAGTATTTT
cdr3_aa: CASSAGQVHPDTQYF
j_call: TRBJ2-3
v_call: TRBV2
clone_size: NA
d_call: TRBD1

cdr3_nt: TGTGCCAGCAGCCCCGTCGGGGAAAAGCAGTACTTC
cdr3_aa: CASSPVGEKQYF
j_call: TRBJ2-7
v_call: TRBV11-2
clone_size: few
d_call: NA

cdr3_nt: TGTGCCAGCTCACCTCCAGGGGGGGGTCAGCCCCAGCATTTT
cdr3_aa: CASSPPGGGQPQHF
j_call: TRBJ1-5
v_call: TRBV18
clone_size: NA
d_call: TRBD1

cdr3_nt: TGTGCCAGCAGCCGACTAGCGGGGGGGCGTGATACGCAGTATTTT
cdr3_aa: CASSRLAGGRDTQYF
j_call: TRBJ2-3
v_call: TRBV6-4
clone_size: once
d_call: TRBD2

cdr3_nt: TGCGCCAGCAGCGGGACAGAGAATGAAAAACTGTTTTTT
cdr3_aa: CASSGTENEKLFF
j_call: TRBJ1-4
v_call: TRBV10-2
clone_size: few
d_call: TRBD1

cdr3_nt: TGTGCCAGCAGTCCGCACCCTGTGGGTGATGGCTACACCTTC
cdr3_aa: CASSPHPVGDGYTF
j_call: TRBJ1-2
v_call: TRBV25-1
clone_size: NA
d_call: NA

cdr3_nt: TGTGCCAGCAGTCAATCCGGGACAGGACCCGGGGAGCAGTACTTC
cdr3_aa: CASSQSGTGPGEQYF
j_call: TRBJ2-7
v_call: TRBV14
clone_size: NA
d_call: TRBD1

cdr3_nt: TGCGCCAGCAGCTTGACGTCAGGGGAGGGAGAGACCCAGTACTTC
cdr3_aa: CASSLTSGEGETQYF
j_call: TRBJ2-5
v_call: TRBV5-1
clone_size: NA
d_call: NA

cdr3_nt: TGTGCCAGCAGTGAATATGGGCAGGGGGGAACGAATTCACCCCTCCACTTT
cdr3_aa: CASSEYGQGGTNSPLHF
j_call: TRBJ1-6
v_call: TRBV25-1
clone_size: NA
d_call: TRBD1

cdr3_nt: TGTGCCAGCAGCTTGCTTGGCCGAAAATCCACGGCGAACACCGGGGAGCTGTTTTTT
cdr3_aa: CASSLLGRKSTANTGELFF
j_call: TRBJ2-2
v_call: TRBV5-6
clone_size: NA
d_call: NA

cdr3_nt: TGTGCCAGCAGCTCGGAAGGGGGTAGGCATGGCTACACCTTC
cdr3_aa: CASSSEGGRHGYTF
j_call: TRBJ1-2
v_call: TRBV7-9
clone_size: NA
d_call: NA

cdr3_nt: TGTGCCAGCGCAACGATAGAAGCGGGGGGGTTCTACGAGCAGTACTTC
cdr3_aa: CASATIEAGGFYEQYF
j_call: TRBJ2-7
v_call: TRBV2
clone_size: NA
d_call: TRBD2

cdr3_nt: TGTGCCAGCAGCTTGGTCAAGGTCAGGTCCTACGAGCAGTACTTC
cdr3_aa: CASSLVKVRSYEQYF
j_call: TRBJ2-7
v_call: TRBV7-9
clone_size: NA
d_call: NA

cdr3_nt: TGTGCCAGCAGCATAGGGACAGGGGGCAATCAGCCCCAGCATTTT
cdr3_aa: CASSIGTGGNQPQHF
j_call: TRBJ1-5
v_call: TRBV9
clone_size: NA
d_call: TRBD1

cdr3_nt: TGTGCCAGCAGGGGGGAGGCAGGGAACTATGGCTACACCTTC
cdr3_aa: CASRGEAGNYGYTF
j_call: TRBJ1-2
v_call: TRBV2
clone_size: few
d_call: NA